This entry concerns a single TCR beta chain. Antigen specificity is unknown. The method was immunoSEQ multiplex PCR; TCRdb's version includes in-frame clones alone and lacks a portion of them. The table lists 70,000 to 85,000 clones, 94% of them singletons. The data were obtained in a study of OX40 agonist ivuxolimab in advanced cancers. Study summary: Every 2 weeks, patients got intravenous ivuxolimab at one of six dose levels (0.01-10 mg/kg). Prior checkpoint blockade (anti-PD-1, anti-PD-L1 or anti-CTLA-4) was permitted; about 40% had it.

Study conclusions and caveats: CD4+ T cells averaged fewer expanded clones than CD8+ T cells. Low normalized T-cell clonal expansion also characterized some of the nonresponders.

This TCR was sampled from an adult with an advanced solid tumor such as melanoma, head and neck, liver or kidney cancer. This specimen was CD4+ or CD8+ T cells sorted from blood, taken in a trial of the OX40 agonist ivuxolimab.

The CDR3 here is CASSPRLAGGQDTQYF. CDR3 DNA: TGTGCCAGCAGTCCGAGACTAGCGGGAGGGCAAGATACGCAGTATTTT. The chain couples TRBV2 to TRBJ2-3; TRBD2 agrees at 14 bases. This CDR3 contains 16 residues. J lost 5 bases, V lost 5 bases, and 6 bases had no gene match. The germline V gene has CDR1 SNHLY and CDR2 FYNNEI.